The clone carrying this T cell receptor beta chain has just a few counts. The antigen remains undetermined. One base away lies a much larger clone, so this may be a sequencing read error. The CDR3 loop spans 11 amino acids. CDR1 and CDR2 from the germline V gene are SQVTM and ANQGSEA. The V and J ends lost 5 bases and 6 bases respectively, with 8 bases between them. This entry comes from a study of metastatic and nonmetastatic thyroid tumors. Study details: Repertoire comparison spanned blood and tumor or nodule tissue of malignant and benign thyroid patients.

Study-wide points: Within blood and tumor, benign nodules reportedly had significantly lower TCR beta diversity than malignant thyroid tumors did.

Original analysis: Across clinicopathological groups, CDR3 differences served as the basis for building a distant-metastasis classifier for papillary thyroid cancer. With MiXCR, TCRdb reprocessed the PCR reads. The V and J calls were determined by TCRdb, not by the authors. The sample contains roughly 72,000 clones, about 17% of which appear only once. Nobody among the patients had been given any treatment before thyroid surgery. The source material was blood. The rearrangement joins TRBV29-1 to TRBJ2-1, with D unclear. This receptor was obtained from a female donor with papillary thyroid cancer or a benign thyroid nodule (not recorded which). Some clones in this sample may be carry-over from other donors' samples. CDR3 DNA sequence: TGCAGCGTTAGTGTCGTCAATGAGCAGTTCTTC. Its translation is CSVSVVNEQFF.